The 26 T cell receptor beta chains below were found in one sample sequenced in a study of blood T cell repertoires in COVID-19. The protocol was immunoSEQ multiplex PCR, while the TCRdb copy is restricted to in-frame clones and leaves out a portion. This table has about 68,000 clones, roughly 86% appearing once. The source material was peripheral blood. The source is a man between 45 and 60 years old with acute or convalescent COVID-19.

The chain couples TRBV6-1 to TRBJ1-1; D not resolved. Trimming cost V 3 bases and J 6 bases, with 14 bases left between them. Germline lookup yields CDR1 MNHNS and CDR2 SASEGT. The CDR3 loop spans 14 amino acids. The CDR3 coding sequence is TGTGCCAGCAGTGAGTGGGAGTCAGACGCTGAAGCTTTCTTT. It encodes CASSEWESDAEAFF.

The CDR3 loop reads CASTVRADQETQYF. In nucleotides, the CDR3 is TGTGCCAGTACGGTCAGGGCGGACCAAGAGACCCAGTACTTC. The rearrangement joins TRBV19 to TRBJ2-5, with D possibly being TRBD1 (5 bases). Germline V CDR1 and CDR2: LNHDA, SQIVND (reference sequence). The CDR3 contains 14 residues. With 7 bases removed from V and 0 bases from J, the gap between germline ends came to 12 bases.

The chain carries TRBV16 and TRBJ2-1; TRBD1 might be the D (6 bases). Trimming stripped 4 bases from V and 6 bases from J, with 25 bases between. The germline gives CDR1 KGHSY, CDR2 FQNENV. The CDR3 length is 18 residues. The CDR3 here is CASSPFFTGTKQTNEQFF. The DNA of the CDR3 is TGTGCCAGCAGCCCCTTCTTTACCGGGACAAAACAAACCAATGAGCAGTTCTTC.

J is TRBJ2-1 and V is TRBV7-3; D might be TRBD1 (6 bases). The germline CDR1 and CDR2 sequences are SGHTA and FQGTGA. V lost 0 bases and J lost 0, with 12 bases in between. The CDR3 extends over 17 amino acids. Here the CDR3 reads CASSLTPGHSSYNEQFF. CDR3 nucleotides: TGTGCCAGCAGCTTAACCCCGGGACATAGCTCCTACAATGAGCAGTTCTTC.

This clone was seen ten or more times. The chain has TRBV4-1 and TRBJ2-7; D possibly corresponds to TRBD1 (6 bases). The germline gives CDR1 MGHRA, CDR2 YSYEKL. V gave up 3 bases and J gave up 0 bases, with 12 bases separating them. The CDR3 consists of 15 residues. CDR3 DNA sequence: TGCGCCAGCAGCCACACAGGGCAACTCTCCTACGAGCAGTACTTC. It encodes CASSHTGQLSYEQYF.

V usage is TRBV20-1 and J usage is TRBJ1-1, with no clear D. CDR1 and CDR2 from the germline V gene are DFQATT and SNEGSKA (reference sequence). The length of the CDR3 is 11 residues. The CDR3 protein is CQPGKNTEAFF. The CDR3 region has the DNA TGCCAACCGGGAAAGAACACTGAAGCTTTCTTT.

The chain combines TRBV3-1 (or the pseudogene TRBV3-2) with TRBJ1-2, with D unresolved. Trimming left V 0 bases short and J 3 bases short, with 11 bases between. Germline CDR1 reads LGHDT; CDR2 reads YNNKEL (reference sequence). The CDR3 runs 15 residues. CDR3 protein: CASSQESGFYYGYTF. CDR3 nucleotides: TGTGCCAGCAGCCAAGAATCCGGGTTTTACTATGGCTACACCTTC.

J is TRBJ1-2 and V is TRBV28; perhaps TRBD1 as D (6 bases). The CDR3 covers 15 residues. CDR1 MDHEN and CDR2 SYDVKM come from the germline V gene. V shed 6 bases and J shed 0 bases, with 14 bases lying between them. In DNA, the CDR3 is TGTGCCAGCAGGAAAACAGGGAGATCTAACTATGGCTACACCTTC. It translates to CASRKTGRSNYGYTF.

The chain joins TRBV12-3 or TRBV12-4 to TRBJ2-5; no clear D gene. V lost 5 bases to trimming and J lost 2 bases, with 9 bases between them. This CDR3 comprises 13 residues. CDR3 sequence (DNA): TGTGCCAGCAGTCAGACACAGCAAGAGACCCAGTACTTC. Protein sequence: CASSQTQQETQYF.

J is TRBJ1-5 and V is TRBV27; possibly TRBD1 for D (6 bases). Trimming took off 5 bases at V and 3 bases at J, with 14 bases between the two ends. Germline values: CDR1 MNHEY, CDR2 SMNVEV (reference sequence). This CDR3 contains 15 residues. CDR3 in DNA: TGTGCCAGCAGTCCCAGGGACATACACAATCAGCCCCAGCATTTT. Protein: CASSPRDIHNQPQHF.

The gene calls are TRBV5-1 and TRBJ1-1, with 7 bases lining up with TRBD1. Trimming at V came to 0 bases and at J to 6 bases, leaving 8 bases not matched to a gene. Per germline, CDR1 SGHRS and CDR2 YFSETQ. This CDR3 has 15 amino acids. In DNA, the CDR3 is TGCGCCAGCAGCTTGGACTACAGGGGCGCGGCTGAAGCTTTCTTT. Its protein product is CASSLDYRGAAEAFF.

V usage is TRBV9 and J usage is TRBJ2-5, with 8 bases fitting TRBD2. CDR1 and CDR2 from the germline V gene are SGDLS and YYNGEE. The CDR3 is made up of 14 amino acids. The ends lost 6 bases at V and 4 bases at J; junction bases unmatched: 8. CDR3 protein: CASTPAGAGETQYF. The CDR3 DNA reads as TGTGCCAGCACCCCAGCGGGGGCCGGAGAGACCCAGTACTTC. Based on the CDR3 plus reference TRBV9 and TRBJ2-5, the full variable domain is DSGVTQTPKHLITATGQRVTLRCSPRSGDLSVYWYQQSLDQGLQFLIQYYNGEERAKGNILERFSAQQFPDLHSELNLSSLELGDSALYFCASTPAGAGETQYFGPGTRLLVL.

The V call is TRBV20-1, the J call TRBJ2-3; the D gene is possibly TRBD1 (6 bases). The CDR3 has 11 amino acids. Germline assignment: CDR1 DFQATT and CDR2 SNEGSKA (reference sequence). V was cut by 3 bases and J by 6 bases, with 7 bases left in between. CDR3 residues: CSARRGDTQYF. The CDR3 nucleotides read TGCAGTGCTAGGAGGGGGGATACGCAGTATTTT.

V usage is TRBV21-1 and J usage is TRBJ1-2; the listed D gene, TRBD1, was not tested against the DNA. TRBV21-1 is classified as a pseudogene. This CDR3 spans 17 amino acids. The CDR3: CASSTSNEGQLLYGYTF. CDR3 coding DNA: TGTGCCAGCAGCACCTCAAACGAGGGACAGTTACTCTATGGCTACACCTTC.

To note about this clone: Additional DNA sequences in this sample encode the identical CDR3. V usage is TRBV7-8 and J usage is TRBJ2-2; the D gene is possibly TRBD2 (6 bases). Trimming shortened V by 1 base and J by 0 bases, and 9 bases separated the two germline ends. From germline, CDR1 is SGHVS and CDR2 FQNEAQ. There are 16 residues in the CDR3. The CDR3 here is CASSLGGGTNTGELFF. The CDR3 DNA sequence: TGTGCCAGCAGCTTAGGCGGCGGGACGAACACCGGGGAGCTGTTTTTT. The full variable domain, completed using reference TRBV7-8 and TRBJ2-2, is GAGVSQSPRYKVAKRGQDVALRCDPISGHVSLFWYQQALGQGPEFLTYFQNEAQLDKSGLPSDRFFAERPEGSVSTLKIQRTQQEDSAVYLCASSLGGGTNTGELFFGEGSRLTVL.

This clone was observed a few times. V and J are TRBV5-4 and TRBJ1-1; 7 positions agree with TRBD1. CDR3 size: 16 residues. Trimming cost V 5 bases and J 4 bases; bases outside gene matches: 14. Germline V gene lookup returns CDR1 SGHNT and CDR2 YYREEE (reference sequence). The chain's CDR3 is CASSPPGQAGGTEAFF. CDR3 sequence (DNA): TGTGCCAGCAGTCCACCCGGACAGGCGGGGGGCACTGAAGCTTTCTTT.

V and J are TRBV30 and TRBJ1-6; perhaps TRBD1 as D (6 bases). Trimming took 3 bases from V and 9 from J, leaving 18 bases between them. Looked up from germline, CDR1 is GTSNPN and CDR2 is SVGIG (reference sequence). The CDR3 spans 15 residues. The CDR3 sequence is CAWRGKQGGGSPLHF. The CDR3 DNA reads as TGTGCCTGGAGAGGAAAACAGGGCGGGGGTTCACCCCTCCACTTT. The full variable domain, completed using reference TRBV30 and TRBJ1-6, is SQTIHQWPATLVQPVGSPLSLECTVEGTSNPNLYWYRQAAGRGLQLLFYSVGIGQISSEVPQNLSASRPQDRQFILSSKKLLLSDSGFYLCAWRGKQGGGSPLHFGNGTRLTVT.

This rearrangement joins TRBV3-1 (or the pseudogene TRBV3-2) to TRBJ1-6, with D hard to call. With 0 bases removed from V and 10 bases from J, the gap between germline ends came to 10 bases. Germline assignment: CDR1 LGHDT and CDR2 YNNKEL (reference sequence). This CDR3 region has 14 residues. The DNA for the CDR3 is TGTGCCAGCAGCCAAGAAGCCGTGGGCTCACCCCTCCACTTT. Amino acids: CASSQEAVGSPLHF.

The chain recombines TRBV5-1 with TRBJ2-1, with 9 bases identical to TRBD1. CDR3 length: 15 residues. J lost 6 bases, V lost 5 bases, and 9 bases had no gene match. Germline V gene data show CDR1 as SGHRS and CDR2 as YFSETQ. The CDR3 here is CASRPLDRGGNEQFF. DNA of the CDR3: TGCGCCAGCAGGCCACTAGACAGGGGGGGCAATGAGCAGTTCTTC.

This clone was detected a few times. This sequence joins TRBV6-5 and TRBJ2-1, with 7 bases that match TRBD1. Trimming removed 6 bases from V and 2 bases from J; junction bases left unmatched: 7. The CDR3 has 15 residues. The germline V gene has CDR1 MNHEY and CDR2 SVGAGI. For the CDR3, the DNA is TGTGCCAGCAGGAACCGGGACAGCCCCTACAATGAGCAGTTCTTC. Encoded protein: CASRNRDSPYNEQFF.

This rearrangement joins TRBV19 to TRBJ1-2; D gene ambiguous. From germline, CDR1 is LNHDA and CDR2 SQIVND (reference sequence). V dropped 6 bases and J dropped 7 bases, with 9 bases sitting between them. The CDR3 covers 11 residues. The CDR3 reads CASRSGSGYTF. The CDR3 nucleotides read TGTGCCAGTAGGAGCGGAAGTGGCTACACCTTC.

The chain carries TRBV5-6 and TRBJ1-1, with TRBD1 matching 8 bases. CDR3 length: 16 amino acids. Germline trimming cut 7 bases from V and 3 bases from J; bases unmatched to any gene: 14. Germline-derived CDR1 and CDR2 are SGHDT and YYEEEE. In nucleotides, the CDR3 is TGTGCCAGCTCCTACAGGGGGACGGCGGGGGACACTGAAGCTTTCTTT. It encodes CASSYRGTAGDTEAFF.

The chain employs TRBV3-1 (or the pseudogene TRBV3-2) and TRBJ2-3, with D maybe TRBD2 (6 bases). The V end lost 4 bases, the J end lost 0 bases, and 11 bases lay between the germline ends. The CDR3 sequence is 15 residues long. Germline V gene data show CDR1 as LGHDT and CDR2 as YNNKEL (reference sequence). The CDR3: CASSLREHSTDTQYF. CDR3 sequence (DNA): TGTGCCAGCAGCCTCCGGGAGCATAGCACAGATACGCAGTATTTT.

The chain combines TRBV10-3 with TRBJ1-1; the D is unclear. This CDR3 region has 12 residues. The V end was cut by 4 bases, the J end by 11 bases, with 14 bases between. Germline V gives CDR1 ENHRY, CDR2 SYGVKD. The CDR3 spells CAISGETGRAFF. DNA for the CDR3: TGTGCCATCAGTGGTGAAACTGGGAGGGCTTTCTTT.

The V gene is TRBV2, the J gene TRBJ1-1; 7 nucleotides align to TRBD1. This CDR3 is 14 amino acids long. The V and J ends lost 2 bases and 7 bases, in that order; junction bases with no gene match: 7. CDR1 is SNHLY and CDR2 is FYNNEI in the germline V gene. For the CDR3, the DNA is TGTGCCAGCAGTGAATGGGCCCGGGACAGTGAAGCTTTCTTT. It codes for CASSEWARDSEAFF.

This chain connects TRBV24-1 to TRBJ2-7; TRBD1 matches 9 bases. V lost 3 bases to trimming and J lost 2 bases; unmatched junction nucleotides: 7. The V gene's germline CDR1 is KGHDR and CDR2 SFDVKD. CDR3 size: 16 residues. DNA of the CDR3: TGTGCCACCAGTGATGTCGGGACAGGGAAAGCCTACGAGCAGTACTTC. This codes for CATSDVGTGKAYEQYF.